Included here is one T cell receptor (beta chain) sequence, with context. This entry is derived from a study of cytomegalovirus exposure and HLA in healthy donors. Use of 60 Vbeta and 13 Jbeta primers characterized the PCR. Measured with immunoSEQ multiplex PCR; TCRdb has only the in-frame clones, and not every one. This repertoire shows fewer than 250,000 clones, 80% found once; its top ten account for around 1%. This receptor was taken from a middle-aged woman in good health and CMV-seronegative. The sample taken for sequencing was PBMCs.

The CDR3 is CAAGSRLNTEAFF. CDR3 DNA: TGTGCCGCGGGTTCGCGCTTGAACACTGAAGCTTTCTTT. V and J are TRBV28 and TRBJ1-1; no clear D gene. V was trimmed by 11 bases and J by 0 bases, leaving 13 bases between them. CDR1 is MDHEN and CDR2 is SYDVKM in the germline V gene. This CDR3 has 13 residues.